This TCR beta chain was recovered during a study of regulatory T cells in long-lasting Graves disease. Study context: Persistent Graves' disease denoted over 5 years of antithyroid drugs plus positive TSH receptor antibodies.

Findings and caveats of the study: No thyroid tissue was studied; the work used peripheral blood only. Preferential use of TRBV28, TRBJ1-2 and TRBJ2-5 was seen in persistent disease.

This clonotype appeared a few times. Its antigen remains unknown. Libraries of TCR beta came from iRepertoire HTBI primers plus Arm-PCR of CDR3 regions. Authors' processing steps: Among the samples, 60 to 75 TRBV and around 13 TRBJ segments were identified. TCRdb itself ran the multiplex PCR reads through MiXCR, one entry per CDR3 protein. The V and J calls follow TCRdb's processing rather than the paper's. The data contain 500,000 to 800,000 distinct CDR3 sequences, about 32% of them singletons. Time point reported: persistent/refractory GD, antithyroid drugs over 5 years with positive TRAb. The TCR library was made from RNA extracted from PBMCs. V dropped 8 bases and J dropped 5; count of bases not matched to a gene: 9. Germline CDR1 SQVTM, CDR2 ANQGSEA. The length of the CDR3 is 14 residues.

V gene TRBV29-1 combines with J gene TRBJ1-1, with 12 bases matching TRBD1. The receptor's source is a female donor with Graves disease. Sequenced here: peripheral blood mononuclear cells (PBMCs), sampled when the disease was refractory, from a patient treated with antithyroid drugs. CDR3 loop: CSTGQGAVWTEAFF. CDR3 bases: TGCAGCACGGGACAGGGGGCAGTTTGGACTGAAGCTTTCTTT.